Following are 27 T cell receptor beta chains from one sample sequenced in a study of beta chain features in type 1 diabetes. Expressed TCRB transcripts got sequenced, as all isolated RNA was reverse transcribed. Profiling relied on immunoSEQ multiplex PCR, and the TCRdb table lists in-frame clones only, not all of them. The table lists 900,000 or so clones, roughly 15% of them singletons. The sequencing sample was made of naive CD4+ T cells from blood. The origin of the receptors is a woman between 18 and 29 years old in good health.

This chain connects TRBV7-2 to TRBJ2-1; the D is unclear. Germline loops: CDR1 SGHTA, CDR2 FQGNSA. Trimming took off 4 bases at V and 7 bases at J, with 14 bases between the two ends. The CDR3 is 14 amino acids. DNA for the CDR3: TGTGCCAGCAGCTCGAGTCTGACTGAGAATGAGCAGTTCTTC. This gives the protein CASSSSLTENEQFF. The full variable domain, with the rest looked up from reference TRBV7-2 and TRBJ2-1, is GAGVSQSPSNKVTEKGKDVELRCDPISGHTALYWYRQSLGQGLEFLIYFQGNSAPDKSGLPSDRFSAERTGGSVSTLTIQRTQQEDSAVYLCASSSSLTENEQFFGPGTRLTVL.

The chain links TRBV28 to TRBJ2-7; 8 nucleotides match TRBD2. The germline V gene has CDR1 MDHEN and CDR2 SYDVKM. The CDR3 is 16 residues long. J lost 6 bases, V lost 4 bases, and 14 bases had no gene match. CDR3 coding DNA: TGTGCCAGCAGTTCGGTTCAGGGGACCGGGACTAGCGAGCAGTACTTC. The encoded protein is CASSSVQGTGTSEQYF.

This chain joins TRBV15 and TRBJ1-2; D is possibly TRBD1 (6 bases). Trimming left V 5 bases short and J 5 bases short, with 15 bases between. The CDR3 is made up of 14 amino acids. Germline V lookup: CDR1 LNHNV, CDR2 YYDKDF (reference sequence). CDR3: CATSRPQGPYGYTF. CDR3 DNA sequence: TGTGCCACCAGCCGCCCCCAGGGGCCATATGGCTACACCTTC.

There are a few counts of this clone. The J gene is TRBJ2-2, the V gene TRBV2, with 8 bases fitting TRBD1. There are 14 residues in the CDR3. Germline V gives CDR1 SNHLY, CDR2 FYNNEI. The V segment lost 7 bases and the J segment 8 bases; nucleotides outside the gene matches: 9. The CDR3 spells CASTRQGRDGELFF. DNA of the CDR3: TGTGCCAGCACCCGACAGGGGCGGGATGGGGAGCTGTTTTTT.

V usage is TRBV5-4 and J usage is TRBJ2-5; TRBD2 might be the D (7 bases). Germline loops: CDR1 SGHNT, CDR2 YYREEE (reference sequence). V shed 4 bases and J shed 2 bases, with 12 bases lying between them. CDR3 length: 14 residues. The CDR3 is CASSSGTQQETQYF. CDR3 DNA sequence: TGTGCCAGCAGCAGCGGGACACAACAAGAGACCCAGTACTTC.

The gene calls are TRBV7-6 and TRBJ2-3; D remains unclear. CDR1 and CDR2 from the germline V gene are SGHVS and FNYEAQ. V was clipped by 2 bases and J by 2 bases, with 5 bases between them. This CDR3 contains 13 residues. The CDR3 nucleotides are TGTGCCAGCAGCTTACAGGACACAGATACGCAGTATTTT. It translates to CASSLQDTDTQYF.

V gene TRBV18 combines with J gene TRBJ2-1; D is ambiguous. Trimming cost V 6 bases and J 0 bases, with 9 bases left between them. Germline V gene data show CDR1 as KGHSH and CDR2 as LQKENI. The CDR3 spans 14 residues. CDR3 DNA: TGTGCCAGCTCCTCGAAAAACTCCTACAATGAGCAGTTCTTC. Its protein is CASSSKNSYNEQFF.

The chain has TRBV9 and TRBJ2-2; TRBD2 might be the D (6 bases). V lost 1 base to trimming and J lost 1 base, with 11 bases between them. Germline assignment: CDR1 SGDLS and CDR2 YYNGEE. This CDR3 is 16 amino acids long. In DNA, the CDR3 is TGTGCCAGCAGCGTAACAGCGGGCCAGAACACCGGGGAGCTGTTTTTT. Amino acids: CASSVTAGQNTGELFF. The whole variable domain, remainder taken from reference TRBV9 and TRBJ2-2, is DSGVTQTPKHLITATGQRVTLRCSPRSGDLSVYWYQQSLDQGLQFLIQYYNGEERAKGNILERFSAQQFPDLHSELNLSSLELGDSALYFCASSVTAGQNTGELFFGEGSRLTVL.

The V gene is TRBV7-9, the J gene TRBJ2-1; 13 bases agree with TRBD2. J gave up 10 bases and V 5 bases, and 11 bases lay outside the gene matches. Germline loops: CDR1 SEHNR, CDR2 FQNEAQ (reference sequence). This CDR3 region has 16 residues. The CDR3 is CASSRALGTSGTEQFF. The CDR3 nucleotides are TGTGCCAGCAGCCGAGCGTTAGGGACTAGCGGGACCGAGCAGTTCTTC.

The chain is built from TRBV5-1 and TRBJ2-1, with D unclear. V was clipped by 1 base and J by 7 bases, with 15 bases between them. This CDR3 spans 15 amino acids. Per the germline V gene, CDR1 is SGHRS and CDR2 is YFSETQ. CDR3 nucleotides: TGCGCCAGCAGCTTGAGGCTATCAATCGATAATGAGCAGTTCTTC. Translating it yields CASSLRLSIDNEQFF.

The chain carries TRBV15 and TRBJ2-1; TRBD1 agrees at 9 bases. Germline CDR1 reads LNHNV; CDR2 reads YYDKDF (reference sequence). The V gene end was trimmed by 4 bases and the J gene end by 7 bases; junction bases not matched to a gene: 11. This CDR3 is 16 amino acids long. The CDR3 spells CATSTFRDRDGNEQFF. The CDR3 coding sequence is TGTGCCACCAGCACCTTCCGGGACAGGGACGGGAATGAGCAGTTCTTC.

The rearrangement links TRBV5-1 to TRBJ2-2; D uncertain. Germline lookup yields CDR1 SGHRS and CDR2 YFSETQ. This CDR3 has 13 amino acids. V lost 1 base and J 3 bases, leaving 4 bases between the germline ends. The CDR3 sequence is CASSLLDTGELFF. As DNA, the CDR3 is TGCGCCAGCAGCTTGTTAGACACCGGGGAGCTGTTTTTT.

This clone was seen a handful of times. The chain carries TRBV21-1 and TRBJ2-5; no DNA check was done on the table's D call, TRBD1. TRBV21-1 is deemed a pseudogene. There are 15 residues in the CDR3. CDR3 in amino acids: CASSKGVQEQETQYF. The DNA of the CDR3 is TGTGCCAGCAGCAAAGGAGTACAGGAACAAGAGACCCAGTACTTC.

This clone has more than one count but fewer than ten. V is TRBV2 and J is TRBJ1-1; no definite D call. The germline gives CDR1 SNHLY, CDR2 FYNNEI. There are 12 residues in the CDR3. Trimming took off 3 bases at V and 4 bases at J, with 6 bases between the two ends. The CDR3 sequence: CASSELGTEAFF. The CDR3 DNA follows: TGTGCCAGCAGTGAGCTGGGCACTGAAGCTTTCTTT.

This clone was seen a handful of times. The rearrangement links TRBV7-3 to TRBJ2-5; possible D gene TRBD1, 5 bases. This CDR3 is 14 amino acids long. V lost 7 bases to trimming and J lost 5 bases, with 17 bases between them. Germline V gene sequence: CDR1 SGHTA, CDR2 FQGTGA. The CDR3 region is CASKRGTEDETQYF. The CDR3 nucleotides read TGTGCCAGCAAAAGGGGAACCGAGGACGAGACCCAGTACTTC.

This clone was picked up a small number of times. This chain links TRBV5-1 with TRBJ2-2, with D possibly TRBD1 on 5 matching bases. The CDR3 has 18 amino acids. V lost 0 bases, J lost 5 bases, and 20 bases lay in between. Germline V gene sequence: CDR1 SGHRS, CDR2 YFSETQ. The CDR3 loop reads CASSLGTGPLRKTGELFF. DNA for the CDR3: TGCGCCAGCAGCTTGGGAACAGGCCCCCTCCGGAAAACCGGGGAGCTGTTTTTT.

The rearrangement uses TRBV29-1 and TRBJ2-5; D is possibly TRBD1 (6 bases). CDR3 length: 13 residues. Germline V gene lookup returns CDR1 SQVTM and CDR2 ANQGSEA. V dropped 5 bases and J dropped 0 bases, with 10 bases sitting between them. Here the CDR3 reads CSVMRTDQETQYF. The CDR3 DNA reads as TGCAGCGTTATGCGGACAGACCAAGAGACCCAGTACTTC. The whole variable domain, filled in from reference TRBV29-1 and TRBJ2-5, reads SAVISQKPSRDICQRGTSLTIQCQVDSQVTMMFWYRQQPGQSLTLIATANQGSEATYESGFVIDKFPISRPNLTFSTLTVSNMSPEDSSIYLCSVMRTDQETQYFGPGTRLLVL.

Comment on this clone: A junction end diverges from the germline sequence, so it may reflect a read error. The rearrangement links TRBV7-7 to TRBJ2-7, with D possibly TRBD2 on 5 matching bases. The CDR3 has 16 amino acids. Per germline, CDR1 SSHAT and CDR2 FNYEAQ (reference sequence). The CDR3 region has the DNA TGTGCTAGCAGCCCCCCGGTCGGGGTCATCCACTGCGAGCAGTACTTC. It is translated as CASSPPVGVIHCEQYF. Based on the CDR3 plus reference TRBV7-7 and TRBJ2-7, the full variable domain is GAGVSQSPRYKVTKRGQDVTLRCDPISSHATLYWYQQALGQGPEFLTYFNYEAQPDKSGLPSDRFSAERPEGSISTLTIQRTEQRDSAMYRCASSPPVGVIHCEQYFGPGTRLTVT.

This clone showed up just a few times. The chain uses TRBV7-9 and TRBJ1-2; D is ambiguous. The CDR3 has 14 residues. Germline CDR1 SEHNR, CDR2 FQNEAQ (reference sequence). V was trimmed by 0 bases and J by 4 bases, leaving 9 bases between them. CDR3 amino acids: CASSLALSGYGYTF. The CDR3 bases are TGTGCCAGCAGCTTAGCGCTCTCCGGCTATGGCTACACCTTC. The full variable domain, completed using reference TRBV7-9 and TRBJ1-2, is DTGVSQNPRHKITKRGQNVTFRCDPISEHNRLYWYRQTLGQGPEFLTYFQNEAQLEKSRLLSDRFSAERPKGSFSTLEIQRTEQGDSAMYLCASSLALSGYGYTFGSGTRLTVV.

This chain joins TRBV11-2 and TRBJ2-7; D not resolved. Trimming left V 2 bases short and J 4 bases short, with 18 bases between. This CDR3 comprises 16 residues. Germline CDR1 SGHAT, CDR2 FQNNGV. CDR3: CASSLRVSDVPYEQYF. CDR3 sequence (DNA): TGTGCCAGCAGCTTAAGGGTATCCGACGTCCCTTACGAGCAGTACTTC.

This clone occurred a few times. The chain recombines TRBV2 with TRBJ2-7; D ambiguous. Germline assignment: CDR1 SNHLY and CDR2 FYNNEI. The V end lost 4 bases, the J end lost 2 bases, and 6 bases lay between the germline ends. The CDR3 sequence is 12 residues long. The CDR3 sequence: CASSVQTYEQYF. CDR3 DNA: TGTGCCAGCAGTGTGCAAACCTACGAGCAGTACTTC.

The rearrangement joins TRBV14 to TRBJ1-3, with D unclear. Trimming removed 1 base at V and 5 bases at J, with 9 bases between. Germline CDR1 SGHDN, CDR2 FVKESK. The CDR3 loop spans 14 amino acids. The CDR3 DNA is TGTGCCAGCAGCCAAGCCAGCTCCCGAAACACCATATATTTT. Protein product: CASSQASSRNTIYF.

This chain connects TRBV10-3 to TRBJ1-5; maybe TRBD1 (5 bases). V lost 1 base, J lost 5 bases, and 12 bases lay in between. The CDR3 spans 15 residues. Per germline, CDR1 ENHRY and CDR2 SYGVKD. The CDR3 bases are TGTGCCATCAGTGAGTTCGGGGGGAGCGATCAGCCCCAGCATTTT. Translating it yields CAISEFGGSDQPQHF.

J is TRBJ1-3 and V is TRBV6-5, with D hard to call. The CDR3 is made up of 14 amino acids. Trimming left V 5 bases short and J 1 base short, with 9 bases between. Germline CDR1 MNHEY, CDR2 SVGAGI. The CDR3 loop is CASSDYESGNTIYF. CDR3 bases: TGTGCCAGCAGTGACTACGAATCTGGAAACACCATATATTTT.

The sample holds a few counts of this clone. CDR3 nucleotides: TGTGCCATCAGTGAGCGAGAGGCAGATACGCAGTATTTT. It translates to CAISEREADTQYF. The V call is TRBV10-3, the J call TRBJ2-3; D uncertain. V lost 2 bases to trimming and J lost 4 bases, with 7 bases between them. The CDR3 is 13 amino acids. The germline V gene has CDR1 ENHRY and CDR2 SYGVKD.

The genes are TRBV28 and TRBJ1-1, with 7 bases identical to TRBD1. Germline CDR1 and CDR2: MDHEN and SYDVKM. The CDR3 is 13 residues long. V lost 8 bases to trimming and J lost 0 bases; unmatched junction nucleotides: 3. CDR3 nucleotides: TGTGCCAGCTACGGGACAGTGAACACTGAAGCTTTCTTT. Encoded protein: CASYGTVNTEAFF.

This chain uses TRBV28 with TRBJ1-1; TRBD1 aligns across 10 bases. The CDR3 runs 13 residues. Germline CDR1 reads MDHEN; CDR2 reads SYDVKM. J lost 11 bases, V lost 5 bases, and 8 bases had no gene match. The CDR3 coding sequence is TGTGCCAGCAGTCCGGGACAGGGGTTCCATGCTTTCTTT. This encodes CASSPGQGFHAFF.